Given below is one T cell receptor beta chain in context. Antigen: not known. The CDR3 is 16 amino acids. V shed 7 bases and J shed 5 bases, with 24 bases lying between them. CDR1 and CDR2 from the germline V gene are SGHAT and FQNNGV. The entry originates in a study of T-cell memory formation after mild COVID-19. Study details: Each donor largely had its own TCR clusters. Study-wide points: Clones from the second wave (peaking day 37) had unconfirmed SARS-CoV-2 specificity.

It was 5'RACE with constant-segment primers that produced the TCR alpha and TCR beta cDNA libraries, which carried sample barcodes and UMIs. TCRdb reanalysed the 5' RACE reads using MiXCR and keeps one entry per CDR3 protein. The data show roughly 510,000 distinct CDR3 sequences, roughly a sixth seen once. Sequenced sample: PBMCs or a T cell subset sorted from them (not recorded which). The sequence was obtained from an adult woman who had mild COVID-19 (a few samples of this study predate the infection). Cell type and time point are not known. V and J are TRBV11-2 and TRBJ2-7; a weak D match, TRBD2 (6 bases). CDR3 sequence: CASILNWEDSRNEQYF. The CDR3 nucleotides read TGTGCCAGCATCCTAAATTGGGAGGACTCCAGAAACGAGCAGTACTTC.